One T cell receptor beta chain is described in this entry. Its antigen is as yet unknown. Investigators prepared the TCR beta libraries by applying iRepertoire HTBI primers and Arm-PCR of CDR3 regions. TCRdb fed the multiplex PCR reads into MiXCR, producing one record per CDR3 protein. The data hold about 610,000 distinct CDR3 sequences, with about 16% observed a single time. Time point here: newly diagnosed GD, antithyroid drugs for less than 3 months. Making the TCR library involved RNA that had been extracted from PBMCs. The data belong to a study of regulatory T cells in long-lasting Graves disease. Overall study findings and caveats: Less diverse TCR repertoires were seen in persistent Graves' patients than in newly diagnosed ones.

This sample was also put to use in a study of T cells in Graves' hyperthyroidism and ophthalmopathy. This second report adds: Graves' hyperthyroidism was deemed stable absent ophthalmopathy progression within 18 months. Patients were excluded because of uncontrolled infection, other autoimmune disease, pregnancy or lactation.

Source: peripheral blood mononuclear cells (PBMCs), taken at new diagnosis, from a patient treated with antithyroid drugs. The clonotype was recovered from a young man with Graves disease.

The CDR3 DNA reads TGCAGTGCTAGAGTTGGGACTGAAGCTTTCTTT. Translated: CSARVGTEAFF. V gene TRBV20-1 combines with J gene TRBJ1-1; no reliable D call. This CDR3 is 11 amino acids long. Germline loops: CDR1 DFQATT, CDR2 SNEGSKA (reference sequence). V lost 1 base to trimming and J lost 5 bases, with 5 bases between them.